This T cell receptor beta chain came from a study of cytomegalovirus exposure and HLA in healthy donors. PCR employed 60 Vbeta and 13 Jbeta primers. Sequenced by immunoSEQ multiplex PCR; TCRdb stores in-frame clones only, minus some. The sample records about 95,000 clones, about 75% being singletons. Overall study findings and caveats: A later analysis reported that several of the most significant clusters appeared to be linked to common viral pathogens, among them Epstein-Barr virus.

As to this clone: What it recognizes is unknown.

Specimen: PBMCs. The TCR originated in a woman in her thirties or forties in good health and CMV-seronegative.

The CDR3 DNA sequence: TGTGCCAGCAGGAGGGGGATCCAAGAGACCCAGTACTTC. This encodes CASRRGIQETQYF. J is TRBJ2-5 and V is TRBV5-4; D is perhaps TRBD1 (6 bases). Germline values: CDR1 SGHNT, CDR2 YYREEE (reference sequence). V was trimmed by 5 bases and J by 1 base, leaving 9 bases between them. The CDR3 length is 13 residues. Full variable domain (missing parts from reference TRBV5-4 and TRBJ2-5): ETGVTQSPTHLIKTRGQQVTLRCSSQSGHNTVSWYQQALGQGPQFIFQYYREEENGRGNFPPRFSGLQFPNYSSELNVNALELDDSALYLCASRRGIQETQYFGPGTRLLVL.